This TCR beta chain was sequenced during a study of T cell responses to AZD1222 COVID-19 vaccine. TCRdb's table, derived via immunoSEQ multiplex PCR, lists solely in-frame clones and lacks some. This sample has around 150,000 clones, with around four fifths found just once. V shed 6 bases and J shed 0 bases, with 8 bases lying between them. This CDR3 has 13 amino acids. Germline CDR1 and CDR2: MGHRA and YSYEKL. As for this clone: Its antigen is not known.

Study-wide results and limits: Donors were chiefly white British, with a greater number of females, and clonal diversity was perhaps underestimated. Repertoires in all cases were sampled only once the peak T cell response had passed. Unmutated variant regions are reportedly the target of nearly half of TCRs that are spike-specific.

The sequence was obtained from an adult in good health. The material sequenced was peripheral blood, taken on day 0 of AZD1222 vaccination. The genes are TRBV4-1 and TRBJ1-1; D is unclear. DNA of the CDR3: TGCGCCAGCAGGGACGTTCTGAACACTGAAGCTTTCTTT. As protein: CASRDVLNTEAFF.